One and the same sample provided the 9 T cell receptor beta chains below, sequenced in a study of blood T cells in healthy people across ages. It was with a sample-barcoded 5' primer and a J-beta primer mix that a second PCR of roughly 7 to 12 cycles was run. MiXCR, run by TCRdb on the 5' RACE reads, gives a single entry per CDR3 protein. The repertoire holds fewer than 900,000 distinct CDR3 sequences, with roughly 41% as singletons. Sequencing was done on a sample of blood. Source of these receptors: a woman aged 60 to 75 in good health.

This clonotype was found a few times. The chain is built from TRBV25-1 and TRBJ2-7; D remains ambiguous. V dropped 4 bases and J dropped 3 bases, with 7 bases sitting between them. CDR1 and CDR2 from the germline V gene are MGHDK and SYGVNS. This CDR3 has 12 amino acids. CDR3 residues: CASSVDFYEQYF. The DNA for the CDR3 is TGTGCCAGCAGTGTTGACTTCTACGAGCAGTACTTC.

The chain carries TRBV20-1 and TRBJ2-3, with 15 bases that match TRBD2. Germline assignment: CDR1 DFQATT and CDR2 SNEGSKA (reference sequence). The junction had 9 bases not matched to a gene; V was cut back by 6 bases and J by 2 bases. This CDR3 region has 17 residues. DNA of the CDR3: TGCAGTGCAGACCCGGGACTAGCGGGGGGTTCCACAGATACGCAGTATTTT. This codes for CSADPGLAGGSTDTQYF.

This clonotype was observed a single time. A much bigger clone sits one base away, suggesting this may be a read error. This sequence joins TRBV7-8 and TRBJ1-1; D is ambiguous. CDR1 and CDR2 from the germline V gene are SGHVS and FQNEAQ. The CDR3 has 14 residues. CDR3 loop: CAGSYSGFGTEAFF. The CDR3 region has the DNA TGTGCCGGCAGCTACTCAGGTTTTGGCACTGAAGCTTTCTTT.

This clonotype was counted only a few times. This chain joins TRBV2 and TRBJ2-3, with D perhaps matching TRBD1 (5 bases). The V gene's germline CDR1 is SNHLY and CDR2 FYNNEI. The CDR3 consists of 16 residues. V was cut by 4 bases and J by 1 base, with 15 bases left in between. The CDR3 DNA reads TGTGCCAGCAGTGGAACAGGAAGTTGGGGCACAGATACGCAGTATTTT. It specifies CASSGTGSWGTDTQYF.

This clonotype was seen only a few times. The rearrangement joins TRBV6-6 to TRBJ2-1; the match to TRBD2 covers 8 bases. Germline V gene lookup returns CDR1 MNHNY and CDR2 SVGAGI (reference sequence). The CDR3 consists of 16 residues. Trimming removed 2 bases from V and 1 base from J; junction bases left unmatched: 4. The CDR3 sequence: CASSYLTGGSYNEQFF. The CDR3 DNA reads TGTGCCAGCAGTTACCTAACGGGGGGGTCCTACAATGAGCAGTTCTTC.

This chain links TRBV12-3 or TRBV12-4 with TRBJ2-7; D call uncertain. The CDR3 has 16 amino acids. Trimming removed 6 bases from V and 0 bases from J, with 18 bases in between. CDR3 nucleotide sequence: TGTGCCAGCAGCCCCTCAGGAAAACGAAGCTCCTACGAGCAGTACTTC. Protein: CASSPSGKRSSYEQYF.

This clonotype was detected a few times. J is TRBJ2-2 and V is TRBV29-1; D possibly corresponds to TRBD2 (6 bases). Germline V gene data show CDR1 as SQVTM and CDR2 as ANQGSEA. V was trimmed by 6 bases and J by 7 bases, leaving 9 bases between them. The CDR3 is 11 residues long. For the CDR3, the DNA is TGCAGCGTCGGGACTTTCGGGGAGCTGTTTTTT. Amino acids: CSVGTFGELFF.

This rearrangement joins TRBV6-1 to TRBJ2-7; 7 nucleotides agree with TRBD1. CDR3 size: 13 residues. V lost 7 bases and J lost 2; bases outside the gene matches: 5. Per the germline V gene, CDR1 is MNHNS and CDR2 is SASEGT. CDR3 DNA: TGTGCCAGCACGGACAGGAGTCCCTACGAGCAGTACTTC. Amino acids: CASTDRSPYEQYF.

This clonotype was seen once. The chain uses TRBV20-1 and TRBJ2-7, with D maybe TRBD2 (6 bases). The CDR3 contains 16 residues. Germline loops: CDR1 DFQATT, CDR2 SNEGSKA (reference sequence). The V and J ends lost 1 base and 7 bases respectively, with 23 bases between them. CDR3 sequence reads: CSARGGDAASYNEQYF. The CDR3, as DNA: TGCAGTGCTAGAGGCGGGGACGCCGCCTCCTACAATGAGCAGTACTTC.